This T cell receptor beta chain is drawn from a study of cytomegalovirus exposure and HLA in healthy donors. The germline V gene encodes CDR1 SGDLS and CDR2 YYNGEE. V lost 2 bases and J 5 bases, leaving 14 bases between the germline ends. CDR3 length equals 15 residues. PCR amplification relied on 60 Vbeta primers (plus 13 Jbeta primers). Method: immunoSEQ multiplex PCR; TCRdb's copy keeps in-frame clones and lacks some. Of about 160,000 clones listed, around four fifths were seen once; the top ten hold about 1.3%. This clone turned up a few times. Its specificity is not known. Study results and limitations: In an earlier analysis, about 87% or about 30%: the productive usage of most TCR beta V segments. Per published accounts, TCR beta sequences correctly predicted the HLA-A and HLA-B alleles of most subjects. Clonal expansion, a later analysis showed, was greater in HLA-associated TCR beta chains than in equally common others.

The chain employs TRBV9 and TRBJ2-1; possibly TRBD2 for D (6 bases). Sequenced input: PBMCs. The receptor was isolated from a man under 40 in good health and CMV-seronegative. The CDR3 protein is CASSVLRDSNNEQFF. CDR3 DNA sequence: TGTGCCAGCAGCGTTCTCCGGGACTCGAACAATGAGCAGTTCTTC.